The 21 T cell receptor beta chains given below trace back to one sample, sequenced in a study of blood T cell repertoires in COVID-19 (dated by TCRdb to about 2020). The method was the immunoSEQ multiplex PCR assay. Entries here come from immuneACCESS through TCRdb and include only in-frame sequences with V and J called. Some clones fail to appear in such tables; in the studies checked, an unresolved V gene covers under half of the shortfall, and the cause of the remainder is unknown. Within this sample are 150,000 or so clones, with roughly 80% of them counted one time only. Roughly 1.5% of the sample comes from the top ten. Source material: peripheral blood. Receptors were obtained from an elderly man with acute or convalescent COVID-19.

The gene calls are TRBV21-1 and TRBJ2-5; the table gives TRBD2 as D, unverified against the DNA. TRBV21-1 is reported as a pseudogene. There are 14 residues in the CDR3. This CDR3 is CASSKASSQETQYF. The CDR3 DNA sequence: TGTGCCAGCAGCAAAGCCTCGTCCCAAGAGACCCAGTACTTC.

This sequence joins TRBV7-2 and TRBJ2-7; TRBD1 might be the D (5 bases). V lost 0 bases and J lost 7, with 16 bases in between. The CDR3 length is 15 residues. Germline CDR1 and CDR2: SGHTA and FQGNSA. CDR3 sequence (DNA): TGTGCCAGCAGCTTAGCGTGGGGCCAACCAGGGGAGCAGTACTTC. The encoded protein is CASSLAWGQPGEQYF.

J is TRBJ2-7 and V is TRBV6-5, with a possible D match to TRBD2 (5 bases). The CDR3 loop spans 10 amino acids. The V end was cut by 6 bases, the J end by 6 bases, with 6 bases between. Germline loops: CDR1 MNHEY, CDR2 SVGAGI. CDR3 protein: CASRGSEQYF. In DNA form, the CDR3 reads TGTGCCAGCAGAGGGAGCGAGCAGTACTTC.

Comment on this clone: Different DNA sequences within this sample yield the same CDR3. The chain employs TRBV7-2 and TRBJ1-2, with D possibly TRBD1 on 5 matching bases. The CDR3 loop spans 12 amino acids. CDR1 and CDR2 from the germline V gene are SGHTA and FQGNSA. Trimming pared 3 bases from V and 5 bases from J, leaving 7 bases between. CDR3 protein: CASSFQGYGYTF. As DNA, the CDR3 is TGTGCCAGCAGCTTCCAGGGTTATGGCTACACCTTC.

V is TRBV11-3 and J is TRBJ2-1; D not certain. V was cut by 5 bases and J by 8 bases, with 19 bases left in between. This CDR3 contains 15 residues. Germline assignment: CDR1 SGHNT and CDR2 YENEEA. CDR3 DNA: TGTGCCAGCAGCCCGCTTGGGCGTAAGCCCCATGAGCAGTTCTTC. Its translation: CASSPLGRKPHEQFF.

This chain links TRBV5-1 with TRBJ2-1; 8 nucleotides match TRBD2. Germline V CDR1 and CDR2: SGHRS, YFSETQ. J was trimmed by 3 bases and V by 4 bases; bases with no gene match: 6. The CDR3 contains 15 residues. CDR3 bases: TGCGCCAGCAGCCAAACTAGCGGCGTCTACAATGAGCAGTTCTTC. This encodes CASSQTSGVYNEQFF.

This clone is classed as medium-sized. J is TRBJ2-3 and V is TRBV7-9, with 10 positions matching TRBD2. The CDR3 is 16 amino acids. Per the germline V gene, CDR1 is SEHNR and CDR2 is FQNEAQ (reference sequence). V was pared by 5 bases and J by 7 bases, with 12 bases of the junction left unmatched. The CDR3 coding sequence is TGTGCCAGCAGCGCCAGGACTAGCGGACGCACTTATACGCAGTATTTT. It yields the protein CASSARTSGRTYTQYF.

V and J are TRBV19 and TRBJ2-7, with TRBD2 identical over 11 bases. V trimming: 5 bases; J trimming: 3 bases; junction bases outside the gene matches: 9. This CDR3 is built from 16 residues. CDR1 LNHDA and CDR2 SQIVND come from the germline V gene (reference sequence). CDR3 DNA sequence: TGTGCCAGTAGTGTGGTAGCGGGGGGGCTCGACTACGAGCAGTACTTC. This codes for CASSVVAGGLDYEQYF.

This chain links TRBV7-6 with TRBJ2-3; D remains ambiguous. The germline CDR1 and CDR2 sequences are SGHVS and FNYEAQ. Trimming shortened V by 2 bases and J by 4 bases, and 13 bases separated the two germline ends. This CDR3 contains 15 residues. CDR3 sequence (DNA): TGTGCCAGCAGCTTACCCCCCTCTGGGCCAGATACGCAGTATTTT. Translated, it gives CASSLPPSGPDTQYF.

The chain links TRBV28 to TRBJ1-1; TRBD1 aligns across 9 bases. Unmatched junction bases numbered 5, after V lost 1 base and J lost 5 bases. CDR3 length: 15 amino acids. From germline, CDR1 is MDHEN and CDR2 SYDVKM. The CDR3: CASSLSRTGETEAFF. The CDR3 DNA sequence: TGTGCCAGCAGTTTATCCCGGACAGGGGAGACTGAAGCTTTCTTT. The full variable domain, rest sourced from reference TRBV28 and TRBJ1-1, is DVKVTQSSRYLVKRTGEKVFLECVQDMDHENMFWYRQDPGLGLRLIYFSYDVKMKEKGDIPEGYSVSREKKERFSLILESASTNQTSMYLCASSLSRTGETEAFFGQGTRLTVV.

V and J are TRBV6-2 or TRBV6-3 and TRBJ1-5; 8 nucleotides line up with TRBD1. Germline CDR1 reads MNHEY; CDR2 reads SVGEGT. Losses at the gene ends were 2 bases for V and 3 bases for J; bases not matched to a gene: 9. The CDR3 spans 17 residues. The chain's CDR3 is CASSYLETGAFNQPQHF. The CDR3 DNA reads TGTGCCAGCAGTTACCTAGAGACAGGGGCATTCAATCAGCCCCAGCATTTT.

The CDR3 reads CASSYSGLAGVYDTQYF. The CDR3 DNA reads as TGTGCCAGCAGTTACTCGGGACTAGCGGGGGTCTACGATACGCAGTATTTT. The chain carries TRBV6-2 or TRBV6-3 and TRBJ2-3; 14 bases are a match to TRBD2. Looked up from germline, CDR1 is MNHEY and CDR2 is SVGEGT. CDR3 length equals 17 residues. The V and J ends lost 0 bases and 6 bases, in that order; junction bases with no gene match: 5.

This clone was recorded only once. This chain links TRBV29-1 with TRBJ2-3; no clear D gene. CDR3 length: 14 residues. Per germline, CDR1 SQVTM and CDR2 ANQGSEA. The CDR3 DNA sequence: TGCAGTCTCCTCGTACAGTCTAGCACAGATACGCAGTATTTT. Translated: CSLLVQSSTDTQYF.

The chain joins TRBV24-1 to TRBJ2-7, with D uncertain. Germline V gives CDR1 KGHDR, CDR2 SFDVKD. V lost 9 bases and J lost 2, with 19 bases in between. This CDR3 has 15 residues. The CDR3 sequence is CATRRWRRRPYEQYV. CDR3 nucleotides: TGTGCCACCCGACGGTGGCGCCGGCGGCCCTACGAGCAGTACGTC.

This rearrangement joins TRBV21-1 to TRBJ1-2; the DNA was not used to check the table's D call, TRBD1. TRBV21-1 corresponds to a pseudogene. CDR3 size: 12 residues. CDR3 sequence: CASSIDSPGETF. The CDR3 DNA is TGTGCCAGCAGCATTGACAGTCCTGGAGAGACCTTC.

The V and J genes are TRBV6-5 and TRBJ2-4; a weak D match, TRBD2 (6 bases). The length of the CDR3 is 12 residues. Deletions cut 5 bases from V and 8 bases from J, with 10 bases between. Germline V gene sequence: CDR1 MNHEY, CDR2 SVGAGI. The CDR3 DNA follows: TGTGCCAGCAGTAGGGACTTGGACATTCAGTACTTC. It translates to CASSRDLDIQYF.

The chain joins TRBV14 to TRBJ2-1, with TRBD1 identical over 9 bases. The germline CDR1 and CDR2 sequences are SGHDN and FVKESK. The CDR3 is 16 residues long. The V segment lost 0 bases and the J segment 4 bases; nucleotides outside the gene matches: 4. Here the CDR3 reads CASSQDPGQGYNEQFF. The CDR3 nucleotides read TGTGCCAGCAGCCAAGACCCGGGACAGGGTTACAATGAGCAGTTCTTC.

The chain couples TRBV11-3 to TRBJ2-5; the D gene is possibly TRBD2 (7 bases). The germline V gene encodes CDR1 SGHNT and CDR2 YENEEA. The germline V and J ends were trimmed by 6 bases and 4 bases, with 15 bases remaining between them. The CDR3 is 14 residues long. In nucleotides, the CDR3 is TGTGCCAGCAGAGGGGGGGTGGTAGGAGAGACCCAGTACTTC. This codes for CASRGGVVGETQYF.

This chain connects TRBV7-8 to TRBJ1-1, with D maybe TRBD1 (5 bases). Per the germline V gene, CDR1 is SGHVS and CDR2 is FQNEAQ. This CDR3 contains 12 residues. Written as DNA, the CDR3 is TGTGCAAGCCGACGGGGGGGCACTGAAGCTTTCTTT. The encoded protein is CASRRGGTEAFF.

This clone has only a few counts. The V and J genes are TRBV7-3 and TRBJ2-7; D possibly corresponds to TRBD1 (5 bases). The germline V and J ends were trimmed by 2 bases and 4 bases, with 9 bases remaining between them. CDR1 is SGHTA, CDR2 FQGTGA, per germline. This CDR3 contains 13 residues. The DNA of the CDR3 is TGTGCCAGCAGCTTAGGGGCCGAATACGAGCAGTACTTC. Encoded protein: CASSLGAEYEQYF.

The chain is built from TRBV6-1 and TRBJ2-1; TRBD2 is a possible D gene (5 bases). Per germline, CDR1 MNHNS and CDR2 SASEGT. The CDR3 contains 16 residues. V shed 4 bases and J shed 4 bases, with 17 bases lying between them. The DNA of the CDR3 is TGTGCCAGCAGTGGGGAGTTGGGCCGAACTTACAATGAGCAGTTCTTC. Its translation: CASSGELGRTYNEQFF.